The 18 T cell receptor beta chains in this list originate from one sample, sequenced in a study of blood T cell repertoires in COVID-19. Clones were sequenced by immunoSEQ multiplex PCR, and TCRdb holds only the in-frame ones, with some missing. Among 150,000 to 200,000 clones listed, 85% to 90% were seen once. Sequencing input: peripheral blood. The receptors shown here come from a woman aged 55-70 years with COVID-19, enrolled during active disease.

The V call is TRBV5-5, the J call TRBJ1-5, with D perhaps matching TRBD1 (6 bases). Trimming pared 1 base from V and 0 bases from J, leaving 20 bases between. Germline CDR1 and CDR2: SGHKS and YYEKEE (reference sequence). CDR3 length: 19 amino acids. CDR3 DNA: TGTGCCAGCAGCTTGTACACACCAGGACAGCTATATAGCAATCAGCCCCAGCATTTT. This codes for CASSLYTPGQLYSNQPQHF. Full variable domain (remainder filled in from reference TRBV5-5 and TRBJ1-5): DAGVTQSPTHLIKTRGQQVTLRCSPISGHKSVSWYQQVLGQGPQFIFQYYEKEERGRGNFPDRFSARQFPNYSSELNVNALLLGDSALYLCASSLYTPGQLYSNQPQHFGDGTRLSIL.

The CDR3 spells CASSQTGEQYF. CDR3 nucleotide sequence: TGTGCCAGCAGCCAGACCGGGGAGCAGTACTTC. J is TRBJ2-7 and V is TRBV4-2; D not resolved. Germline CDR1 LGHNA, CDR2 YNFKEQ. V was pared by 3 bases and J by 7 bases, with 7 bases between. This CDR3 has 11 amino acids.

This chain joins TRBV19 and TRBJ2-7, with D possibly TRBD1 on 6 matching bases. The V gene's germline CDR1 is LNHDA and CDR2 SQIVND (reference sequence). The CDR3 consists of 14 residues. With 10 bases removed from V and 2 bases from J, the gap between germline ends came to 18 bases. This chain's CDR3 is CAIDSGVFPYEQYF. The CDR3, as DNA: TGTGCCATCGATTCAGGGGTCTTCCCCTACGAGCAGTACTTC.

In this sample, this clone turned up once. The chain carries TRBV5-4 and TRBJ1-2; 7 nucleotides match TRBD1. CDR1 and CDR2 (germline): SGHNT, YYREEE (reference sequence). V lost 3 bases, J lost 3 bases, and 14 bases stayed unmatched. The CDR3 is 17 residues long. CDR3 in DNA: TGTGCCAGCAGCTCACCTACGGGACAGACAGCATACTATGGCTACACCTTC. Translating gives CASSSPTGQTAYYGYTF.

This rearrangement joins TRBV27 to TRBJ2-7; a weak D match, TRBD2 (6 bases). Trimming left V 6 bases short and J 6 bases short, with 18 bases between. This CDR3 is built from 14 residues. Germline CDR1 MNHEY, CDR2 SMNVEV (reference sequence). Here the CDR3 reads CASRKGSNSGEQYF. The CDR3 region has the DNA TGTGCCAGCAGGAAAGGGAGTAATAGCGGCGAGCAGTACTTC.

The V call is TRBV3-1 (or the pseudogene TRBV3-2), the J call TRBJ2-7, with 10 positions matching TRBD2. This CDR3 is built from 15 residues. V was clipped by 3 bases and J by 2 bases; unmatched bases: 4. The V gene's germline CDR1 is LGHDT and CDR2 YNNKEL (reference sequence). CDR3 coding DNA: TGTGCCAGCAGCCAGCTAGCGGGAGTTACCTACGAGCAGTACTTC. Its protein is CASSQLAGVTYEQYF.

This clone was picked up one time. The gene calls are TRBV6-6 and TRBJ2-3; the match to TRBD2 covers 8 bases. V lost 5 bases, J lost 0 bases, and 10 bases stayed unmatched. Per germline, CDR1 MNHNY and CDR2 SVGAGI (reference sequence). The CDR3 covers 17 residues. Written as DNA, the CDR3 is TGTGCCAGCAGTCGCGGGACTAGGGGCCCTAGCACAGATACGCAGTATTTT. Encoded protein: CASSRGTRGPSTDTQYF.

The chain joins TRBV4-3 to TRBJ2-7, with 11 bases that match TRBD2. V was pared by 5 bases and J by 7 bases, with 10 bases of the junction left unmatched. The germline V gene encodes CDR1 LGHNA and CDR2 YSLEER. The CDR3 is made up of 15 amino acids. The CDR3 protein is CASSFKRASGGEQYF. DNA of the CDR3: TGCGCCAGCAGCTTTAAGCGGGCTAGCGGGGGGGAGCAGTACTTC.

The rearrangement uses TRBV2 and TRBJ2-7; 9 bases are shared with TRBD1. The ends lost 6 bases at V and 7 bases at J; junction bases unmatched: 10. This CDR3 contains 14 residues. Germline V lookup: CDR1 SNHLY, CDR2 FYNNEI. The CDR3 region is CASRDRGPGWEQYF. The CDR3 coding sequence is TGTGCCAGCAGGGACAGGGGCCCGGGGTGGGAGCAGTACTTC.

The chain is built from TRBV19 and TRBJ2-1; D not certain. V dropped 4 bases and J dropped 9 bases, with 7 bases sitting between them. Germline CDR1 reads LNHDA; CDR2 reads SQIVND (reference sequence). This CDR3 is 11 amino acids long. DNA for the CDR3: TGTGCCAGTAGTACGAGAACTGAGCAGTTCTTC. This sequence encodes CASSTRTEQFF.

The chain links TRBV7-9 to TRBJ1-4; D may be TRBD1 (6 bases). The germline V gene encodes CDR1 SEHNR and CDR2 FQNEAQ (reference sequence). Trimming removed 6 bases from V and 4 bases from J, with 12 bases in between. The CDR3 is made up of 14 amino acids. DNA for the CDR3: TGTGCCAGCAGTTTGGGACACCTTAATGAAAAACTGTTTTTT. Encoded protein: CASSLGHLNEKLFF.

The chain recombines TRBV11-2 with TRBJ2-2, with TRBD2 matching 7 bases. This CDR3 comprises 14 residues. J gave up 7 bases and V 0 bases, and 2 bases lay outside the gene matches. Germline CDR1 SGHAT, CDR2 FQNNGV. CDR3 residues: CASSLDRGVGELFF. The CDR3 DNA is TGTGCCAGCAGCTTAGATCGGGGGGTCGGGGAGCTGTTTTTT.

This clone was picked up one time. The CDR3 here is CASSRLTGGPDEQYF. The CDR3 region has the DNA TGCGCCAGCAGCCGGCTGACAGGGGGCCCCGACGAGCAGTACTTC. The J gene is TRBJ2-7, the V gene TRBV4-1; TRBD1 aligns across 10 bases. CDR3 length: 15 amino acids. Germline CDR1 reads MGHRA; CDR2 reads YSYEKL. With V trimmed by 4 bases and J by 5 bases, 8 bases remained unmatched.

The V gene is TRBV6-1, the J gene TRBJ1-5; D gene ambiguous. The CDR3 length is 13 residues. In germline, CDR1 is MNHNS, CDR2 SASEGT. V gave up 3 bases and J gave up 0 bases, with 3 bases separating them. In DNA form, the CDR3 reads TGTGCCAGCAGTGACAATAGCAATCAGCCCCAGCATTTT. Translation gives CASSDNSNQPQHF.

The chain employs TRBV19 and TRBJ2-5; D might be TRBD2 (5 bases). This CDR3 region has 12 residues. Germline V gene sequence: CDR1 LNHDA, CDR2 SQIVND (reference sequence). The V gene lost 6 bases and the J gene lost 5 bases, with 10 bases spanning the gap. DNA of the CDR3: TGTGCCAGTAGGTCCGGGGTCGAGACCCAGTACTTC. Translation: CASRSGVETQYF.

The V call is TRBV7-9, the J call TRBJ2-2; 7 bases fit TRBD2. The CDR3 contains 17 residues. With V trimmed by 3 bases and J by 5 bases, 12 bases remained unmatched. Per the germline V gene, CDR1 is SEHNR and CDR2 is FQNEAQ (reference sequence). CDR3 sequence: CASSFLSMASGTGELFF. In DNA form, the CDR3 reads TGTGCCAGCAGCTTCCTCTCAATGGCTAGCGGTACCGGGGAGCTGTTTTTT.

The chain uses TRBV5-1 and TRBJ2-1; TRBD2 aligns across 14 bases. The V gene's germline CDR1 is SGHRS and CDR2 YFSETQ. J gave up 6 bases and V 4 bases, and 6 bases lay outside the gene matches. CDR3 length equals 16 residues. CDR3 protein: CASSGWGLAGANEQFF. CDR3 DNA: TGCGCCAGCAGCGGCTGGGGACTAGCGGGAGCCAATGAGCAGTTCTTC.

CDR3 sequence (DNA): TGTGCCAGTACCTTACAGGGGGCAGGCGCCAAAAACATTCAGTACTTC. Amino acids: CASTLQGAGAKNIQYF. V and J are TRBV19 and TRBJ2-4; 9 bases fit TRBD1. Germline loops: CDR1 LNHDA, CDR2 SQIVND (reference sequence). V was clipped by 7 bases and J by 1 base; unmatched bases: 8. The CDR3 runs 16 residues. Full variable domain (outside the CDR3, taken from reference TRBV19 and TRBJ2-4): DGGITQSPKYLFRKEGQNVTLSCEQNLNHDAMYWYRQDPGQGLRLIYYSQIVNDFQKGDIAEGYSVSREKKESFPLTVTSAQKNPTAFYLCASTLQGAGAKNIQYFGAGTRLSVL.